The T cell receptor beta chain under discussion was sequenced for a study of cytomegalovirus exposure and HLA in healthy donors. Study at large: Tens of millions of unique TCRs from HLA-typed donors were held in an early release of data. Study-level results: Fewer N-insertions (relative to the approximately 670-donor mean) were reportedly seen in an Asian-associated ancestry cluster in a later analysis. For most TCR sequences rarity was the rule, although some public TCRs occurred in many donors.

The donors, nominally healthy at sampling, likely had unrecorded immune exposures. The study ran its PCR with 60 Vbeta and 13 Jbeta primers. The repertoire was sequenced with immunoSEQ multiplex PCR; TCRdb's copy has only in-frame clones and lacks some. This table has some 120,000 clones, roughly 82% appearing once. About this clone itself: What it binds is unknown. An end of the junction differs from the germline gene, which may be a read error.

Germline assignment: CDR1 MGHRA and CDR2 YSYEKL. CDR3 size: 18 residues. The chain has TRBV4-1 and TRBJ2-2, with TRBD2 as a possible D gene (7 bases). Sequenced material: PBMCs. This clonotype originated in a middle-aged man in good health and CMV-seropositive. The CDR3 loop reads CASSQESWAGAVSGELLF. The CDR3 nucleotides read TGCGCCAGCAGCCAAGAGTCCTGGGCGGGGGCGGTGTCCGGGGAGCTGCTTTTT.